A single sample gave rise to the 22 T cell receptor beta chains below, sequenced in a study of shared clonotypes between healthy human individuals. Libraries were prepared by immunoSEQ multiplex PCR; TCRdb keeps only in-frame clonotypes and omits some of them. The sample contains over 850,000 clones, 75% to 80% of which appear only once. The sequenced material came from memory CD4+ T cells from PBMCs. Noted subset: CD45RA-negative fraction. The receptors derive from a man younger than 35 in good health. Some clones in this sample may be carry-over from other donors' samples.

This clone was picked up a small number of times. This rearrangement joins TRBV2 to TRBJ1-5, with D possibly matching TRBD1 (5 bases). V lost 5 bases to trimming and J lost 4 bases, with 15 bases between them. The germline gives CDR1 SNHLY, CDR2 FYNNEI. The CDR3 covers 15 residues. In DNA form, the CDR3 reads TGTGCCAGCAGTCTCCGGGACGGAAGAAATCAGCCCCAGCATTTT. Its translation is CASSLRDGRNQPQHF.

The rearrangement uses TRBV7-3 and TRBJ2-5; 8 nucleotides align to TRBD2. V was pared by 1 base and J by 5 bases, with 6 bases of the junction left unmatched. Germline V gene sequence: CDR1 SGHTA, CDR2 FQGTGA. The CDR3 is 15 residues long. The CDR3 coding sequence is TGTGCCAGCAGCTTAAACTCAGCGGGAGTGGAGACCCAGTACTTC. Amino acids: CASSLNSAGVETQYF.

V and J are TRBV2 and TRBJ2-7; TRBD1 matches 7 bases. The germline CDR1 and CDR2 sequences are SNHLY and FYNNEI. Trimming took 4 bases from V and 0 from J; bases not matched to a gene: 3. This CDR3 comprises 14 residues. The DNA of the CDR3 is TGTGCCAGCAGTGGGACAGGTAGCTCCTACGAGCAGTACTTC. Its translation is CASSGTGSSYEQYF.

The chain couples TRBV7-3 to TRBJ2-3; perhaps TRBD2 as D (5 bases). Trimming took off 3 bases at V and 6 bases at J, with 16 bases between the two ends. CDR3 length: 15 residues. CDR1 SGHTA and CDR2 FQGTGA come from the germline V gene. The CDR3 DNA reads TGTGCCAGCAGCTTTAATCGAGGGAATGGGGATACGCAGTATTTT. Translation: CASSFNRGNGDTQYF.

This clone was counted a single time. The rearrangement uses TRBV2 and TRBJ1-5; no definite D call. Trimming took 6 bases from V and 9 from J, leaving 9 bases between them. CDR1 SNHLY and CDR2 FYNNEI come from the germline V gene. CDR3 length: 11 amino acids. CDR3 sequence reads: CASSFAGPQHF. Written as DNA, the CDR3 is TGTGCCAGCAGCTTTGCGGGGCCCCAGCATTTT.

V and J are TRBV19 and TRBJ1-2, with D maybe TRBD1 (5 bases). Looked up from germline, CDR1 is LNHDA and CDR2 is SQIVND (reference sequence). Trimming stripped 5 bases from V and 4 bases from J, with 17 bases between. The CDR3 runs to 15 residues. CDR3 amino acids: CASSSDRQFVYGYTF. In DNA, the CDR3 is TGTGCCAGTAGTTCCGACCGACAGTTTGTCTATGGCTACACCTTC.

The chain combines TRBV11-1 with TRBJ2-5; D unclear. V lost 5 bases to trimming and J lost 3 bases, with 4 bases between them. Looked up from germline, CDR1 is SGHAT and CDR2 is FQDESV (reference sequence). The CDR3 consists of 11 residues. The CDR3 DNA follows: TGTGCCAGCAGCCAGGAAGAGACCCAGTACTTC. As protein: CASSQEETQYF.

This clone was recorded a few times. This chain links TRBV10-3 with TRBJ1-3; D uncertain. CDR3 length: 15 residues. The germline V gene encodes CDR1 ENHRY and CDR2 SYGVKD. V shed 0 bases and J shed 2 bases, with 8 bases lying between them. CDR3 bases: TGTGCCATCAGTGAGTCTAGTCTCCCTGGAAACACCATATATTTT. This sequence encodes CAISESSLPGNTIYF.

V and J are TRBV2 and TRBJ2-5; maybe TRBD1 (6 bases). Germline V gene sequence: CDR1 SNHLY, CDR2 FYNNEI. V lost 7 bases to trimming and J lost 2 bases, with 17 bases between them. This CDR3 is built from 15 residues. This chain's CDR3 is CASIAQGSPQETQYF. The CDR3 nucleotides read TGTGCCAGCATCGCACAGGGTTCCCCTCAAGAGACCCAGTACTTC.

The J gene is TRBJ1-1, the V gene TRBV28, with 10 bases identical to TRBD1. The V gene's germline CDR1 is MDHEN and CDR2 SYDVKM. After removal of 2 bases from V and 4 bases from J, the junction contained 19 bases not matched to a gene. The CDR3 contains 20 residues. DNA of the CDR3: TGTGCCAGCAGTTTAGGAAGCTTCCCCCGTATCCGGGACAGGGGCACTGAAGCTTTCTTT. Protein product: CASSLGSFPRIRDRGTEAFF.

This clone was seen many times. The chain has TRBV15 and TRBJ2-5; TRBD2 agrees at 8 bases. The CDR3 length is 14 residues. The germline V gene has CDR1 LNHNV and CDR2 YYDKDF (reference sequence). The junction had 6 bases not matched to a gene; V was cut back by 5 bases and J by 4 bases. CDR3 region: CATSPPGRGETQYF. The CDR3 nucleotides read TGTGCCACCAGCCCGCCCGGGAGGGGAGAGACCCAGTACTTC.

On this clone itself: A far larger clone is a single base away, which makes a read error likely. The chain couples TRBV7-2 to TRBJ2-3, with D uncertain. In germline, CDR1 is SGHTA, CDR2 FQGNSA. The V end lost 1 base, the J end lost 2 bases, and 7 bases lay between the germline ends. There are 14 residues in the CDR3. CDR3 region: CASSLDGYTDTQYF. In DNA form, the CDR3 reads TGTGCCAGCAGCTTAGACGGCTACACAGATACGCAGTATTTT.

Only a few counts were recorded for this clone. The V gene is TRBV7-9, the J gene TRBJ2-3; D is unresolved. From germline, CDR1 is SEHNR and CDR2 FQNEAQ (reference sequence). Trimming pared 1 base from V and 8 bases from J, leaving 10 bases between. This CDR3 has 13 amino acids. CDR3 DNA: TGTGCCAGCAGCTTAGGGATAACCCCTACGCAGTATTTT. Translated: CASSLGITPTQYF.

This clone was detected many times. Other DNA variants within this sample encode the same CDR3. V gene TRBV18 combines with J gene TRBJ2-5; D may be TRBD2 (6 bases). V was trimmed by 3 bases and J by 3 bases, leaving 14 bases between them. The CDR3 covers 15 residues. Germline V gene sequence: CDR1 KGHSH, CDR2 LQKENI. The CDR3 sequence is CASSPPERVKETQYF. In DNA form, the CDR3 reads TGTGCCAGCTCACCCCCAGAGCGGGTGAAAGAGACCCAGTACTTC. The variable domain in full, completed from reference TRBV18 and TRBJ2-5, reads NAGVMQNPRHLVRRRGQEARLRCSPMKGHSHVYWYRQLPEEGLKFMVYLQKENIIDESGMPKERFSAEFPKEGPSILRIQQVVRGDSAAYFCASSPPERVKETQYFGPGTRLLVL.

This chain connects TRBV4-2 to TRBJ1-1; TRBD1 might be the D (5 bases). V lost 1 base and J lost 5, with 17 bases in between. The CDR3 spans 16 residues. Germline CDR1 LGHNA, CDR2 YNFKEQ. Here the CDR3 reads CASSQGHLRGGTEAFF. CDR3 DNA: TGTGCCAGCAGCCAAGGGCACCTTCGCGGGGGGACTGAAGCTTTCTTT.

The chain is built from TRBV9 and TRBJ2-1; 10 nucleotides match TRBD2. CDR1 is SGDLS and CDR2 is YYNGEE in the germline V gene. The V segment lost 4 bases and the J segment 7 bases; nucleotides outside the gene matches: 8. The length of the CDR3 is 15 residues. CDR3 DNA: TGTGCCAGCAGCCCCAGAGCGGGAGGGCCGAATGAGCAGTTCTTC. Translated: CASSPRAGGPNEQFF. The entire variable domain, with the rest obtained from reference TRBV9 and TRBJ2-1, is as follows: DSGVTQTPKHLITATGQRVTLRCSPRSGDLSVYWYQQSLDQGLQFLIQYYNGEERAKGNILERFSAQQFPDLHSELNLSSLELGDSALYFCASSPRAGGPNEQFFGPGTRLTVL.

The chain uses TRBV7-9 and TRBJ2-3; 7 nucleotides match TRBD1. Unmatched junction bases numbered 5, after V lost 6 bases and J lost 2 bases. The CDR3 extends over 14 amino acids. CDR1 is SEHNR and CDR2 is FQNEAQ in the germline V gene (reference sequence). CDR3 in amino acids: CASSTTGDTDTQYF. DNA of the CDR3: TGTGCCAGCAGTACCACAGGGGACACAGATACGCAGTATTTT.

This clone was detected only once. The genes are TRBV28 and TRBJ2-2, with 13 bases fitting TRBD2. After removal of 5 bases from V and 6 bases from J, the junction contained 9 bases not matched to a gene. Germline V gives CDR1 MDHEN, CDR2 SYDVKM. CDR3 length: 17 amino acids. CDR3 loop: CASSPLLAGGLAGELFF. CDR3 nucleotides: TGTGCCAGCAGTCCACTACTAGCGGGAGGGCTCGCCGGGGAGCTGTTTTTT.

The rearrangement links TRBV4-1 to TRBJ2-5, with 9 bases matching TRBD1. With 2 bases clipped from V and 5 bases from J, the junction kept 9 bases outside the gene matches. The CDR3 has 16 amino acids. Germline V gives CDR1 MGHRA, CDR2 YSYEKL. CDR3 DNA: TGCGCCAGCAGCCAACGGGACAGGGCCCCTTTTGAGACCCAGTACTTC. It yields the protein CASSQRDRAPFETQYF.

In its sample, this clone was seen a few times. The chain joins TRBV5-1 to TRBJ1-1, with a possible D match to TRBD1 (5 bases). The germline CDR1 and CDR2 sequences are SGHRS and YFSETQ. V was shortened by 2 bases and J by 1 base, with 9 bases between the two germline ends. The CDR3 extends over 14 amino acids. CDR3: CASSFQGQNTEAFF. CDR3 nucleotides: TGCGCCAGCAGCTTCCAGGGCCAGAACACTGAAGCTTTCTTT.

This chain joins TRBV28 and TRBJ1-2; 7 nucleotides match TRBD1. Per germline, CDR1 MDHEN and CDR2 SYDVKM. The CDR3 length is 17 residues. The V gene end was trimmed by 5 bases and the J gene end by 0 bases; junction bases not matched to a gene: 12. CDR3 region: CASSRLDDRVANYGYTF. Written as DNA, the CDR3 is TGTGCCAGCAGTAGATTAGACGACAGGGTAGCTAACTATGGCTACACCTTC.

This clone has only one observation. This sequence joins TRBV29-1 and TRBJ2-7; 12 bases line up with TRBD2. CDR1 SQVTM and CDR2 ANQGSEA come from the germline V gene. The trim removed 4 bases at V and 1 base at J, leaving 8 bases unmatched. The CDR3 length is 16 residues. CDR3 region: CSVVASGRDLSYEQYF. DNA for the CDR3: TGCAGCGTTGTAGCTAGCGGGAGGGACTTATCCTACGAGCAGTACTTC.